Below, 8 T cell receptor beta chains from the same sample are listed, as sequenced in a study of cytomegalovirus exposure and HLA in healthy donors. PCR amplification relied on 60 Vbeta primers (plus 13 Jbeta primers). The method was immunoSEQ multiplex PCR; TCRdb's version includes in-frame clones alone and lacks a portion of them. The sample carries 180,000 or so clones, 60% to 85% recorded once. The sequenced material came from PBMCs. The receptors stem from a female donor in good health and CMV-seronegative.

The V and J genes are TRBV5-1 and TRBJ2-1; 10 bases fit TRBD2. CDR1 is SGHRS and CDR2 is YFSETQ in the germline V gene. The ends lost 3 bases at V and 9 bases at J; junction bases unmatched: 9. The CDR3 is 15 amino acids. The CDR3 sequence is CASSSLAGDNSEQFF. The DNA for the CDR3 is TGCGCCAGCAGCTCCCTAGCGGGAGATAACAGTGAGCAGTTCTTC.

Remarks on this clone: The junction and the germline gene differ at one end; a read error may be behind it. The gene calls are TRBV7-7 and TRBJ2-5; 7 nucleotides line up with TRBD1. Per germline, CDR1 SSHAT and CDR2 FNYEAQ (reference sequence). This CDR3 contains 14 residues. The CDR3 protein is CASSPTTGAETQYF. In DNA form, the CDR3 reads TGTGCTAGCAGTCCCACTACAGGGGCAGAGACCCAGTACTTC. Using reference TRBV7-7 and TRBJ2-5 for the parts outside the CDR3, the full variable domain is GAGVSQSPRYKVTKRGQDVTLRCDPISSHATLYWYQQALGQGPEFLTYFNYEAQPDKSGLPSDRFSAERPEGSISTLTIQRTEQRDSAMYRCASSPTTGAETQYFGPGTRLLVL.

The chain couples TRBV2 to TRBJ1-2; D is possibly TRBD1 (5 bases). CDR1 and CDR2 (germline): SNHLY, FYNNEI. The CDR3 is 12 residues long. V dropped 8 bases and J dropped 1 base, with 8 bases sitting between them. The CDR3 DNA reads as TGTGCCAGCGGGGGGAATAACTATGGCTACACCTTC. Its protein product is CASGGNNYGYTF.

The chain uses TRBV14 and TRBJ2-3; 10 bases agree with TRBD2. The germline gives CDR1 SGHDN, CDR2 FVKESK. CDR3 length: 17 residues. V lost 3 bases, J lost 0 bases, and 6 bases stayed unmatched. CDR3 nucleotide sequence: TGTGCCAGCAGCCAGGAAACTAGCGGGGTTAGCACAGATACGCAGTATTTT. It specifies CASSQETSGVSTDTQYF.

This chain links TRBV19 with TRBJ2-7; TRBD1 aligns across 8 bases. V trimming: 6 bases; J trimming: 4 bases; junction bases outside the gene matches: 11. Germline V lookup: CDR1 LNHDA, CDR2 SQIVND (reference sequence). CDR3 size: 15 residues. In nucleotides, the CDR3 is TGTGCCAGTAGCGAGCAGGGGGCCGGTGGGTACGAGCAGTACTTC. It encodes CASSEQGAGGYEQYF.

The chain combines TRBV9 with TRBJ1-6; TRBD1 agrees at 7 bases. CDR3 length: 15 residues. Trimming took 0 bases from V and 9 from J; bases not matched to a gene: 6. The V gene's germline CDR1 is SGDLS and CDR2 YYNGEE. The CDR3 region is CASSVGDSMSSPLHF. The CDR3 bases are TGTGCCAGCAGCGTAGGGGACAGTATGAGTTCACCCCTCCACTTT.

The V and J genes are TRBV18 and TRBJ2-3; unclear D gene. Trimming took off 3 bases at V and 6 bases at J, with 13 bases between the two ends. The CDR3 loop spans 14 amino acids. Germline CDR1 KGHSH, CDR2 LQKENI. The CDR3 DNA reads TGTGCCAGCTCACCCCCGGTTTCGTGGGATACGCAGTATTTT. It specifies CASSPPVSWDTQYF.

The rearrangement links TRBV27 to TRBJ1-2; D is possibly TRBD1 (5 bases). Trimming removed 3 bases at V and 4 bases at J, with 21 bases between. Germline assignment: CDR1 MNHEY and CDR2 SMNVEV (reference sequence). The CDR3 contains 17 residues. The CDR3 loop reads CASSLGFSSRQIYGYTF. The CDR3 nucleotides read TGTGCCAGCAGTTTGGGGTTTTCATCTCGACAGATCTATGGCTACACCTTC.